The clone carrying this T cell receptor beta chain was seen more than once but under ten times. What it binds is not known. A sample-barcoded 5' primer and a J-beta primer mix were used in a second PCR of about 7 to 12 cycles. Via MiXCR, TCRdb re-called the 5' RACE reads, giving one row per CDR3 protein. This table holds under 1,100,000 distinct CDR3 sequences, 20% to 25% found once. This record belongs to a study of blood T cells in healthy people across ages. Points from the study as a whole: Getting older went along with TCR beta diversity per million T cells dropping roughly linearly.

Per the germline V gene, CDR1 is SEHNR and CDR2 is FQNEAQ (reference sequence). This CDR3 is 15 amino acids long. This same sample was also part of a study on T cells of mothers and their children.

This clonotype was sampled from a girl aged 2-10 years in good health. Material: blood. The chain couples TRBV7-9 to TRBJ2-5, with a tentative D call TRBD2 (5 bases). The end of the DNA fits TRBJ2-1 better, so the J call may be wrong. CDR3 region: CASSPRGSLLDEQFF. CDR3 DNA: TGTGCCAGCAGCCCAAGAGGGTCACTTCTTGATGAGCAGTTCTTC.